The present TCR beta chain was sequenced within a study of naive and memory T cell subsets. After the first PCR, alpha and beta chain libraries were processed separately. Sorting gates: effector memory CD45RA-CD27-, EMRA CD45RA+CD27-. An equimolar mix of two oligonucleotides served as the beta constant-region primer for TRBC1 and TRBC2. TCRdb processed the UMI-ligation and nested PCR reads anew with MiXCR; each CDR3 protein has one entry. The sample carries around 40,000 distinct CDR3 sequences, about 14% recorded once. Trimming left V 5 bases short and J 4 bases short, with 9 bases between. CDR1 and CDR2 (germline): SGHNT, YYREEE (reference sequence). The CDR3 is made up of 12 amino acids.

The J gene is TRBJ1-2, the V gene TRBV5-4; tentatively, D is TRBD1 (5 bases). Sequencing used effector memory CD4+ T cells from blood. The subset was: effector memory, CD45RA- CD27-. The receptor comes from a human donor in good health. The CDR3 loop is CASRDSSYGYTF. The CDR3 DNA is TGTGCCAGCAGAGACAGTTCCTATGGCTACACCTTC.